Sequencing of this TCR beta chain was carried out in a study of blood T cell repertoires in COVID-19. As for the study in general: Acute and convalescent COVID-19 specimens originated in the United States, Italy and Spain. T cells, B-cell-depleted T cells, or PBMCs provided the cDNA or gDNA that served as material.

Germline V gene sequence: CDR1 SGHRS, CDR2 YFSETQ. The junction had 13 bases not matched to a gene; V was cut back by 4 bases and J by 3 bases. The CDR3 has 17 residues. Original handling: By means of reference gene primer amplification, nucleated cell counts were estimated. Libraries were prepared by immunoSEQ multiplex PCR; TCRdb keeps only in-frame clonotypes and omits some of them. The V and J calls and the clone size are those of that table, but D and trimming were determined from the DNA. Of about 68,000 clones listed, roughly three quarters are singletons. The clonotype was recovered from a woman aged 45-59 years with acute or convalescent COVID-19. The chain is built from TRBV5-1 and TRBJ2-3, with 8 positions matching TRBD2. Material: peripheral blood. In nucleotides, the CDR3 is TGCGCCAGCAGCCCGCCGACTAGCGTTTTTTGGACAGATACGCAGTATTTT. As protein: CASSPPTSVFWTDTQYF.